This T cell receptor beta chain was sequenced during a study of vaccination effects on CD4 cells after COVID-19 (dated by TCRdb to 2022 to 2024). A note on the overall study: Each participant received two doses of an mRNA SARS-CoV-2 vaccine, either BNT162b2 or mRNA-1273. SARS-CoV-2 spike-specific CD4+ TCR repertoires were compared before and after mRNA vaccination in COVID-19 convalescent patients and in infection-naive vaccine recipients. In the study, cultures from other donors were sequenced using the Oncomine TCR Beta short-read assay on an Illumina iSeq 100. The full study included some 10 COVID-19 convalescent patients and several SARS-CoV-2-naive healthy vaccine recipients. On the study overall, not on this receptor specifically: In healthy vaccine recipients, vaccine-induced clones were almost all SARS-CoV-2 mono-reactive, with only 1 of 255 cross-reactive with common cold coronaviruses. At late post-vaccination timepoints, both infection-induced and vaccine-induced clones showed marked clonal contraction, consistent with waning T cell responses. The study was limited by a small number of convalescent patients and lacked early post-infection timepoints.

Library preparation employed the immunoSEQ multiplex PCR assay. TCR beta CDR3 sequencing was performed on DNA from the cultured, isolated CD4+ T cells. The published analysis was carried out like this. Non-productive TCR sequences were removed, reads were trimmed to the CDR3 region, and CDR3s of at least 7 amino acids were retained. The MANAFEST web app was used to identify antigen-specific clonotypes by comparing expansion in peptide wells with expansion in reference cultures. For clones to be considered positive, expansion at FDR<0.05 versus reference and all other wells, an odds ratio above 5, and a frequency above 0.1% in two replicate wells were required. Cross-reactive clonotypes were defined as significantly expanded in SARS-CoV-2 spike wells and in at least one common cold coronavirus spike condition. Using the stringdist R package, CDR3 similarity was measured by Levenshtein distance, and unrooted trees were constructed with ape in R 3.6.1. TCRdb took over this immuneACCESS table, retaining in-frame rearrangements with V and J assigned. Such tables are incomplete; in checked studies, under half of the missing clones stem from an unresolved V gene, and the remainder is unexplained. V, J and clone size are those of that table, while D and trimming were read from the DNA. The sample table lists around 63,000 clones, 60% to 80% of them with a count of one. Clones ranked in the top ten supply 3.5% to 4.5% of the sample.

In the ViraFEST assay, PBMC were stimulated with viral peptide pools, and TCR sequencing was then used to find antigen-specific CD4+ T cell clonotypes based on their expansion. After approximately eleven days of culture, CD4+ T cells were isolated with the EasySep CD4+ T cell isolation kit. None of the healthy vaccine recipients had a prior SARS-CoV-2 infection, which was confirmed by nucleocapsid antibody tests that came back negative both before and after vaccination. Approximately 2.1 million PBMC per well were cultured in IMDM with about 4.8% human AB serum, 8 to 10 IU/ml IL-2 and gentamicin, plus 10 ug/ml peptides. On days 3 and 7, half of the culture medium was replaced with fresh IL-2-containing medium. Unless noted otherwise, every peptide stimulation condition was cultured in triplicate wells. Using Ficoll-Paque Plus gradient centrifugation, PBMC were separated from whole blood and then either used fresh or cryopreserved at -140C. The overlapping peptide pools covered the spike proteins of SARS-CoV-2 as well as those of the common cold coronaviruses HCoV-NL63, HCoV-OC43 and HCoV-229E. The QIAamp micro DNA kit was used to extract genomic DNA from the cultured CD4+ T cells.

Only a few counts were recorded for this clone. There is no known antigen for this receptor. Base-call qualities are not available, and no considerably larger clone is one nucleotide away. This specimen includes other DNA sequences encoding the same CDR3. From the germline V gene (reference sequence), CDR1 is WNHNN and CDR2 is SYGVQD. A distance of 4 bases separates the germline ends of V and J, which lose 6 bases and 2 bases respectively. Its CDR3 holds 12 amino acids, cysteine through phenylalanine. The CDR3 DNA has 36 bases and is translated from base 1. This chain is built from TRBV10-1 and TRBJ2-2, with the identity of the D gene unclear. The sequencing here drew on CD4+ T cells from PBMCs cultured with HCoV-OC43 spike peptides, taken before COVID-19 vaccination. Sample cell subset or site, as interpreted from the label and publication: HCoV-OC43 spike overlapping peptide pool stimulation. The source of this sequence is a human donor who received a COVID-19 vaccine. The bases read TGCGCCAGCAGCCTCAACACCGGGGAGCTGTTTTTT. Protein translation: CASSLNTGELFF.